The rows below give T cell receptor beta chains drawn from one sample of a study of control samples from healthy donors and cancer patients. This table comes from immunoSEQ multiplex PCR, and its TCRdb copy is limited to in-frame clones, with some not included. Of some 150,000 clones in the sample, nearly 96% were seen once. Sequencing input: blood. Receptors were obtained from a woman aged 25 to 39 in good health. The CDR3 runs from the conserved cysteine through the conserved F or W. The D gene is left open where the match is weak. Clone size is given for some rows only: seen once, a few or many times, or a class if the clone is expanded.

clone size,V gene,J gene,D gene,CDR3 DNA,CDR3 protein
NA,TRBV13,TRBJ2-1,NA,TGTGCCAGCAGCCTCTACCGGGAGAGGTACAATGAGCAGTTCTTC,CASSLYRERYNEQFF
once,TRBV25-1,TRBJ2-2,NA,TGTGCCAGCAGTGAATGGGGGGAGCTGTTTTTT,CASSEWGELFF
NA,TRBV29-1,TRBJ2-2,NA,TGCAGCGTAGCCGGAACTAACACCGGGGAGCTGTTTTTT,CSVAGTNTGELFF
NA,TRBV28,TRBJ2-7,TRBD1,TGTGCCAGCAACGATTGGGACAGCTACGAGCAGTACTTC,CASNDWDSYEQYF
NA,TRBV11-1,TRBJ2-3,NA,TGTGCCAGCAGCTTATCCAGCATTTTTGCAGATACGCAGTATTTT,CASSLSSIFADTQYF
NA,TRBV5-1,TRBJ1-3,NA,TGCGCCAGCAGCTTGGGAGGGGCAGACACCATATATTTT,CASSLGGADTIYF
NA,TRBV18,TRBJ2-5,NA,TGTGCCAGCTCACAGGGGCTGAGAGAGACCCAGTACTTC,CASSQGLRETQYF
NA,TRBV28,TRBJ1-1,TRBD1,TGTGCCAGCACCGACACAGGGGCAGTTACAAACACTGAAGCTTTCTTT,CASTDTGAVTNTEAFF
NA,TRBV27,TRBJ2-3,NA,TGTGCCAGCAGTTTATCTTGGACGAGCAGGAATACGCAGTATTTT,CASSLSWTSRNTQYF
NA,TRBV14,TRBJ1-6,NA,TGTGCCAGCAGCCGGCATTATAATTCACCCCTCCACTTT,CASSRHYNSPLHF
NA,TRBV5-1,TRBJ2-1,TRBD1,TGCGCCAGCAGCTTGGAACAGGGGGCTTACAATGAGCAGTTCTTC,CASSLEQGAYNEQFF
NA,TRBV27,TRBJ1-4,TRBD1,TGTGCCAGCAGTCTGACAGGGGGCTTTAATGAAAAACTGTTTTTT,CASSLTGGFNEKLFF
NA,TRBV28,TRBJ2-2,TRBD2,TGTGCCAGCAGACCCGGGACTAGCGATTACACCGGGGAGCTGTTTTTT,CASRPGTSDYTGELFF
once,TRBV7-2,TRBJ1-2,NA,TGTGCCAGCAGCCCAGCAGGTCAAGCTAACTATGGCTACACCTTC,CASSPAGQANYGYTF
NA,TRBV11-3,TRBJ2-1,TRBD2,TGTGCCAGCAGCTTCCAAACTAGCGGGAGGGACCGATACAATGAGCAGTTCTTC,CASSFQTSGRDRYNEQFF
once,TRBV6-4,TRBJ2-3,NA,TGTGCCAGCAGTACTACTAGCACAGATACGCAGTATTTT,CASSTTSTDTQYF
NA,TRBV25-1,TRBJ1-1,NA,TGTGCCAGCGCCTGGGGGGGGAACACTGAAGCTTTCTTT,CASAWGGNTEAFF
NA,TRBV4-1,TRBJ2-7,NA,TGCGCCAGCAGCCCCGGGACCGCTAGCTCCTACGAGCAGTACTTC,CASSPGTASSYEQYF
NA,TRBV27,TRBJ2-5,NA,TGTGCCAGCAGTTTTTCAGAATGGGGGACCCAGTACTTC,CASSFSEWGTQYF
NA,TRBV4-1,TRBJ1-6,NA,TGCGCCAGCAGCCAAGTCTTTGGCCGGGACACTCGAAATTCACCCCTCCACTTT,CASSQVFGRDTRNSPLHF
NA,TRBV28,TRBJ1-1,NA,TGTGCCAGCAGTTTACAGACAGCGAACACTGAAGCTTTCTTT,CASSLQTANTEAFF
NA,TRBV30,TRBJ1-1,NA,TGTGCCTTGACAGAATCCCCCACTGAAGCTTTCTTT,CALTESPTEAFF
NA,TRBV25-1,TRBJ1-2,TRBD1,TGTGCCAGCAGTGCCGGACAGGGACACACCTTC,CASSAGQGHTF
NA,TRBV19,TRBJ1-5,NA,TGTGCCAGTAGTCATACAGGTCAGCCCCAGCATTTT,CASSHTGQPQHF
NA,TRBV5-6,TRBJ2-3,NA,TGTGCCAGCAGCTTGCAGCTAACCACAGATACGCAGTATTTT,CASSLQLTTDTQYF
NA,TRBV15,TRBJ1-5,NA,TGTGCCACCAGCAGAGGCGATAGCAATCAGCCCCAGCATTTT,CATSRGDSNQPQHF
NA,TRBV9,TRBJ2-3,NA,TGTGCCAGCAGCGCCCTCGCAAGCGGGCCTAGCACAGATACGCAGTATTTT,CASSALASGPSTDTQYF
NA,TRBV4-1,TRBJ2-1,NA,TGCGCCAGCAGCCAGCGGGACAGTGGGGTGTATGAGCAGTTCTTC,CASSQRDSGVYEQFF